The 4 T cell receptor beta chains reported below all come from one sample, sequenced in a study of HIV-infected children after antiretroviral therapy interruption. Noted treatment: PENTA 11 planned treatment interruption arm or continuous ART arm. A 3' RACE protocol on RNA, with unique molecular identifiers, produced the TCR library. Via MiXCR, TCRdb re-called the 3' RACE reads, giving one row per CDR3 protein. The sample has some 51,000 distinct CDR3 sequences, 4.3% seen once. The sequenced sample was CD45RA+ CD4+ T cells from PBMCs, pooled from several time points, obtained from a donor given antiretroviral therapy, either interrupted or continuous. Subset described: naive CD4+ CD45RA+ CD45RO- T cells. These receptors were obtained from a pool of human donors with HIV.

This clonotype was detected only a few times. The chain joins TRBV10-3 to TRBJ2-7; unclear D gene. Germline V gene data show CDR1 as ENHRY and CDR2 as SYGVKD. Trimming left V 0 bases short and J 6 bases short, with 9 bases between. The length of the CDR3 is 13 residues. CDR3 region: CAISESRMSEQYF. The DNA for the CDR3 is TGTGCCATCAGTGAGTCGAGGATGAGCGAGCAGTACTTC.

This clonotype came up once. This sequence joins TRBV5-1 and TRBJ2-1; 8 bases are a match to TRBD1. The junction had 12 bases not matched to a gene; V was cut back by 4 bases and J by 6 bases. This CDR3 comprises 16 residues. CDR1 and CDR2 (germline): SGHRS, YFSETQ. CDR3: CASSPRPGQDFNEQFF. The CDR3 region has the DNA TGCGCCAGCAGCCCGAGACCGGGACAGGATTTCAATGAGCAGTTCTTC.

The chain has TRBV27 and TRBJ1-5; D gene ambiguous. CDR3 size: 13 residues. Germline-derived CDR1 and CDR2 are MNHEY and SMNVEV (reference sequence). V lost 6 bases, J lost 0 bases, and 6 bases lay in between. The CDR3 DNA is TGTGCCAGCAGGGGCCTTAGCAATCAGCCCCAGCATTTT. As protein: CASRGLSNQPQHF.

This clonotype was detected ten times or more. The chain combines TRBV2 with TRBJ2-1, with D maybe TRBD2 (5 bases). V was shortened by 3 bases and J by 2 bases, with 11 bases between the two germline ends. The CDR3 contains 15 residues. Germline V gene data show CDR1 as SNHLY and CDR2 as FYNNEI. The CDR3, as DNA: TGTGCCAGCAGTGAGCGAGGGCTGACCTACAATGAGCAGTTCTTC. Its protein product is CASSERGLTYNEQFF. Full variable domain (rest looked up from reference TRBV2 and TRBJ2-1): EPEVTQTPSHQVTQMGQEVILRCVPISNHLYFYWYRQILGQKVEFLVSFYNNEISEKSEIFDDQFSVERPDGSNFTLKIRSTKLEDSAMYFCASSERGLTYNEQFFGPGTRLTVL.